A single sample gave rise to the 9 T cell receptor beta chains below, sequenced in a study of Graves' ophthalmopathy and Graves' hyperthyroidism. Scientists amplified the TCR beta CDR3 regions from RNA transcripts. HTBI primers were employed in first-round RT-PCR, then a second-round multiplex PCR followed. TCRdb ran MiXCR on the multiplex PCR reads and lists one entry per CDR3 protein. The table has 740,000 or so distinct CDR3 sequences, roughly 40% seen once. The sequenced sample consisted of peripheral blood. These receptors originate from an adult man with Graves' ophthalmopathy.

V and J are TRBV25-1 and TRBJ1-3, with D unresolved. The germline V and J ends were trimmed by 2 bases and 4 bases, with 12 bases remaining between them. This CDR3 has 15 amino acids. Germline-derived CDR1 and CDR2 are MGHDK and SYGVNS. CDR3 in amino acids: CASSEATGRGNTIYF. CDR3 nucleotides: TGTGCCAGCAGTGAAGCCACGGGGAGAGGAAACACCATATATTTT.

The V call is TRBV25-1, the J call TRBJ2-5, with a possible D match to TRBD1 (6 bases). Germline values: CDR1 MGHDK, CDR2 SYGVNS. CDR3 length: 16 amino acids. V lost 4 bases and J lost 1, with 16 bases in between. This CDR3 is CASSASNREIQETQYF. The DNA of the CDR3 is TGTGCCAGCAGTGCTAGTAACAGGGAAATCCAAGAGACCCAGTACTTC. Looking up the rest from reference TRBV25-1 and TRBJ2-5 gives the full variable domain: EADIYQTPRYLVIGTGKKITLECSQTMGHDKMYWYQQDPGMELHLIHYSYGVNSTEKGDLSSESTVSRIRTEHFPLTLESARPSHTSQYLCASSASNREIQETQYFGPGTRLLVL.

This clonotype was seen many times. This chain connects TRBV7-9 to TRBJ1-1; possible D gene TRBD1, 6 bases. Looked up from germline, CDR1 is SEHNR and CDR2 is FQNEAQ (reference sequence). The V end lost 5 bases, the J end lost 8 bases, and 9 bases lay between the germline ends. The CDR3 is made up of 11 amino acids. The CDR3 DNA follows: TGTGCCAGCAGCCCAGGACAGGAAGCTTTCTTT. This gives the protein CASSPGQEAFF.

The CDR3 here is CASSFPYLTGSGYTF. In DNA, the CDR3 is TGTGCCAGCAGTTTCCCCTATCTGACAGGGAGCGGCTACACCTTC. The gene calls are TRBV5-6 and TRBJ1-2, with 7 bases that match TRBD1. The CDR3 covers 15 residues. V lost 5 bases to trimming and J lost 8 bases; unmatched junction nucleotides: 15. Per germline, CDR1 SGHDT and CDR2 YYEEEE.

V usage is TRBV2 and J usage is TRBJ1-5; possibly TRBD1 for D (5 bases). Trimming pared 3 bases from V and 4 bases from J, leaving 22 bases between. The CDR3 loop spans 18 amino acids. Per germline, CDR1 SNHLY and CDR2 FYNNEI. The CDR3 DNA is TGTGCCAGCAGTGAGTCTGCGGCAGGGTGGGAAGGAAATCAGCCCCAGCATTTT. This encodes CASSESAAGWEGNQPQHF.

This clonotype appeared a few times. The chain links TRBV5-8 to TRBJ1-2, with 12 bases fitting TRBD1. This CDR3 is built from 15 residues. In germline, CDR1 is SGHTS, CDR2 YDEGEE. J lost 3 bases, V lost 4 bases, and 4 bases had no gene match. The CDR3 spells CASSMGQGADYGYTF. DNA of the CDR3: TGTGCCAGCAGCATGGGACAGGGGGCTGACTATGGCTACACCTTC.

This chain joins TRBV29-1 and TRBJ2-7; TRBD1 aligns across 7 bases. This CDR3 has 12 amino acids. Germline V gives CDR1 SQVTM, CDR2 ANQGSEA. V lost 0 bases and J lost 6; bases outside the gene matches: 2. CDR3 loop: CSVEERGREQYF. Here the CDR3 DNA reads TGCAGCGTTGAAGAGAGGGGGCGCGAGCAGTACTTC.

The chain links TRBV25-1 to TRBJ2-5; 8 bases are shared with TRBD2. The CDR3 spans 18 residues. CDR1 is MGHDK, CDR2 SYGVNS, per germline. V lost 6 bases and J lost 1; bases outside the gene matches: 16. The CDR3 sequence: CASSARAGASNPQETQYF. CDR3 DNA: TGTGCCAGCAGCGCAAGAGCGGGAGCGTCAAATCCCCAAGAGACCCAGTACTTC.

Points on this clonotype: A much larger clone differs by one base, so this may be a read error. The J gene is TRBJ1-6, the V gene TRBV7-2; D may be TRBD1 (5 bases). The CDR3 length is 15 residues. Germline CDR1 is SGHTA and CDR2 is FQGNSA. The chain's CDR3 is CASSLGTGANSPFHF. The CDR3 bases are TGTGCCAGCAGCTTAGGTACAGGAGCTAATTCACCCTTCCACTTT.